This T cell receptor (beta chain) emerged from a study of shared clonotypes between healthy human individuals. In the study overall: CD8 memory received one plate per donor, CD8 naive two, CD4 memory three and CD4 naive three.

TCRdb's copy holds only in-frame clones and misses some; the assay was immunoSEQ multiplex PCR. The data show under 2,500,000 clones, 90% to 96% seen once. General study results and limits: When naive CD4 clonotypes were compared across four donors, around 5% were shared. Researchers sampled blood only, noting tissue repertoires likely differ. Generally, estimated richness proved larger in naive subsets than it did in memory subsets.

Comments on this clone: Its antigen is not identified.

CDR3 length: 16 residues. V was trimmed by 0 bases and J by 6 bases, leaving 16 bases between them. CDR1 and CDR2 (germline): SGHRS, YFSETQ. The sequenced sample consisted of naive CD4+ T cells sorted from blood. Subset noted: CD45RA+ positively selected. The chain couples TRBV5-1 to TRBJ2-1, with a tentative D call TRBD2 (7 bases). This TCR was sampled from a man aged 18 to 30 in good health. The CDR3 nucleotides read TGCGCCAGCAGCTTGGCCGGGGGGACATATTCCAATGAGCAGTTCTTC. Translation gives CASSLAGGTYSNEQFF.